In this sample, the clone carrying this TCR beta chain turned up a few times. The antigen is undetermined. Looked up from germline, CDR1 is LNHNV and CDR2 is YYDKDF (reference sequence). The CDR3 totals 15 residues. V dropped 2 bases and J dropped 6; count of bases not matched to a gene: 9. One entry per CDR3 protein results from TCRdb running MiXCR on the reads. This table has hundreds of thousands of distinct CDR3 sequences, approximately 18% appearing once. This specimen comes from a study of T cell repertoires in cytomegalovirus infection. In the study overall: Public TCR beta signatures were indicative of both CMV infection and a matching HLA type.

Study conclusions and caveats: Cumulated frequencies of public TCR beta families served to identify carriers of CMV plus the relevant HLA. Within the response measured ex vivo, HLA-C-restricted CMV-specific TCR beta clonotypes were dominant.

This rearrangement joins TRBV15 to TRBJ1-2, with 7 bases fitting TRBD1. The sequence derives from a human donor in good health (CMV status not recorded). Some clones in this sample may be carry-over from other donors' samples. Sequencing was done on a sample of PBMCs. CDR3 residues: CATSRQGGSMDGYTF. The CDR3 DNA sequence: TGTGCCACCAGCAGACAAGGGGGCAGCATGGATGGCTACACCTTC.